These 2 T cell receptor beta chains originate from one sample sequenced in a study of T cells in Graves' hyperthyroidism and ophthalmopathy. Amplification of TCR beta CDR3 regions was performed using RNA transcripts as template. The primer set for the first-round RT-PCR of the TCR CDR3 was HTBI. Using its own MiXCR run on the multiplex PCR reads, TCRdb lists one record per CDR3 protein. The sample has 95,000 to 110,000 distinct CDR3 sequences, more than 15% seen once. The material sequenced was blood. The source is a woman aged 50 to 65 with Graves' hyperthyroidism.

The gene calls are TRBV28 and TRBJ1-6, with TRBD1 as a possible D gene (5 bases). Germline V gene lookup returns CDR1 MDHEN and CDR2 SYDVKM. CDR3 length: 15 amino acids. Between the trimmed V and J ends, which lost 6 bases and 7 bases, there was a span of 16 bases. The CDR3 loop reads CASSPPRGENSPLHF. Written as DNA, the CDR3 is TGTGCCAGCAGCCCTCCGAGGGGTGAGAATTCACCCCTCCACTTT.

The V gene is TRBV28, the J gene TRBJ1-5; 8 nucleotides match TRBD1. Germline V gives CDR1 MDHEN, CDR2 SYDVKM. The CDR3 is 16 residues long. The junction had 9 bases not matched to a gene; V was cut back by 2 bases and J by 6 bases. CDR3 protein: CASSLGPQGGSQPQHF. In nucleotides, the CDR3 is TGTGCCAGCAGTTTAGGCCCACAGGGGGGGTCTCAGCCCCAGCATTTT.